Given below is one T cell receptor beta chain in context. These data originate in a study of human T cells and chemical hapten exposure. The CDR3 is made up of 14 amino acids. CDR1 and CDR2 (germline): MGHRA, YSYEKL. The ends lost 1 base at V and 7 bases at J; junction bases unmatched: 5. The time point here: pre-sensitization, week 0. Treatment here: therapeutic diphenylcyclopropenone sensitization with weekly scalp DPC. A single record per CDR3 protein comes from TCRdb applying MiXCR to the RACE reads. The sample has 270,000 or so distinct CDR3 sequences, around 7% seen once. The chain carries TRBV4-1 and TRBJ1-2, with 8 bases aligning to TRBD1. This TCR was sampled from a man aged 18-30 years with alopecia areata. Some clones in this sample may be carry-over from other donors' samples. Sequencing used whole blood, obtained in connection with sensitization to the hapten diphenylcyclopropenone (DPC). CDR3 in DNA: TGCGCCAGCAGCCAAGGGACAGGGTGGTTTGGCTACACCTTC. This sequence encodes CASSQGTGWFGYTF.